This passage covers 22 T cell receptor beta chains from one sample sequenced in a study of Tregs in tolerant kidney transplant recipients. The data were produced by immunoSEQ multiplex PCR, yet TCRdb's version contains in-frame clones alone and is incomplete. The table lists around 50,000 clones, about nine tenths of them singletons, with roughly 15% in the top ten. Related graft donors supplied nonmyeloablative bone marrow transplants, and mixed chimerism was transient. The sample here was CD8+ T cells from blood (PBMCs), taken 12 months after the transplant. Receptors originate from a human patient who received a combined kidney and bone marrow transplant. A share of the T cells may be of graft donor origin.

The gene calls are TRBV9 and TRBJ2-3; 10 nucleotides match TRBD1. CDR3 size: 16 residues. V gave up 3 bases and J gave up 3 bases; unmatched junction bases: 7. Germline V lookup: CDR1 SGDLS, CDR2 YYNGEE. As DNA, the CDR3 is TGTGCCAGCAGCGCAACCGGGACAGGGGTAACAGATACGCAGTATTTT. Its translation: CASSATGTGVTDTQYF.

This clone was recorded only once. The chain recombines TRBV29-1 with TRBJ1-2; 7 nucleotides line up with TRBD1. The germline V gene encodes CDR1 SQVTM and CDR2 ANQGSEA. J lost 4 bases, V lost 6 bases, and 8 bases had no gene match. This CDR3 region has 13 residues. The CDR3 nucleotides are TGCAGCGTGAACCTCGGGACAGCCTATGGCTACACCTTC. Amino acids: CSVNLGTAYGYTF.

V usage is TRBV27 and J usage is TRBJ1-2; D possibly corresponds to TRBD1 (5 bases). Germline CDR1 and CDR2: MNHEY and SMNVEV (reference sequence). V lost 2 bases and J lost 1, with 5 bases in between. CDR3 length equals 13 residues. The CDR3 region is CASSLQGNYGYTF. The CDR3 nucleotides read TGTGCCAGCAGTTTACAGGGTAACTATGGCTACACCTTC.

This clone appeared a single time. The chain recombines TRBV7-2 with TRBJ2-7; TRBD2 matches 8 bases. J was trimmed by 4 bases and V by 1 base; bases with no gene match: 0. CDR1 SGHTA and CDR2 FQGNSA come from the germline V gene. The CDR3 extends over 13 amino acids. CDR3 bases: TGTGCCAGCAGCTTAGTAGCGGGGTACGAGCAGTACTTC. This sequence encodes CASSLVAGYEQYF.

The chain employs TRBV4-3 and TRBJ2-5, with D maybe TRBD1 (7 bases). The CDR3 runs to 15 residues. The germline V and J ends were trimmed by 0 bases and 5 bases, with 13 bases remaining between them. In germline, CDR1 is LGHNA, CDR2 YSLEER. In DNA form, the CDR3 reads TGCGCCAGCAGCCAAGATCCAGGGGGGCAGGAGACCCAGTACTTC. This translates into CASSQDPGGQETQYF.

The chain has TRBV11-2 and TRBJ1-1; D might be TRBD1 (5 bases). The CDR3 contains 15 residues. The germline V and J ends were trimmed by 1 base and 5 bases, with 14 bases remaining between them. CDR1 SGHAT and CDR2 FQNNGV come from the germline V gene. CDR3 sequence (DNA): TGTGCCAGCAGCTTAGTGGGGCCAGGGAAGACTGAAGCTTTCTTT. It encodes CASSLVGPGKTEAFF.

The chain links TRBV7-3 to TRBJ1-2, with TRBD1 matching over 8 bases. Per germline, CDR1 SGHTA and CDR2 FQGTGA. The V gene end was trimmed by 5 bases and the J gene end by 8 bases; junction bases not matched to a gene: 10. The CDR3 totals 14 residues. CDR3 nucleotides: TGTGCCAGCAGCCTCGGGACAGGAAGTAGCGGCTACACCTTC. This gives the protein CASSLGTGSSGYTF.

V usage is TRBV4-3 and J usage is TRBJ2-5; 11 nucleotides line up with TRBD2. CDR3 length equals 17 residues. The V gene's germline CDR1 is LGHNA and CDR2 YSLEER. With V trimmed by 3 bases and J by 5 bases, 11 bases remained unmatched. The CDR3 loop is CASSQIAGGPRPETQYF. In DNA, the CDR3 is TGCGCCAGCAGCCAGATAGCGGGGGGGCCGAGACCTGAGACCCAGTACTTC.

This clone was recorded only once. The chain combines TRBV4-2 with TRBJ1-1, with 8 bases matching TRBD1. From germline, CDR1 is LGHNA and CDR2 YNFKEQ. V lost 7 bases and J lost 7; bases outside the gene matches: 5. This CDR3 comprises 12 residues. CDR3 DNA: TGTGCCAGCAACCTCGGACAGGGTGAAGCTTTCTTT. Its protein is CASNLGQGEAFF.

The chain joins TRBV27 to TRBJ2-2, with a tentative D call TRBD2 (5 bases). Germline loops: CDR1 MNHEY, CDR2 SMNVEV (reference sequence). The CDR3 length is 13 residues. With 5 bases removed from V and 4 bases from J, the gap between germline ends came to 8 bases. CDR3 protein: CASSIGGTGELFF. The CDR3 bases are TGTGCCAGCAGTATTGGAGGCACCGGGGAGCTGTTTTTT.

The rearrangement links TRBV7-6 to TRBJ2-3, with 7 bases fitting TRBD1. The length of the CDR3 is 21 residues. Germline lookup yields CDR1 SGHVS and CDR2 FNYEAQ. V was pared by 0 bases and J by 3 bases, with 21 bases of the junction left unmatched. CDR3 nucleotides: TGTGCCAGCAGCTTAGCGATTGCGACAGGGAGTATTGGCGACCGGACAGATACGCAGTATTTT. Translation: CASSLAIATGSIGDRTDTQYF.

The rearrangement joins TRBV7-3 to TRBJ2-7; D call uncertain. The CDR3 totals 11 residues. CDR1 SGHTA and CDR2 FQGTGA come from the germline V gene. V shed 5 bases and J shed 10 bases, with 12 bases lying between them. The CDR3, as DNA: TGTGCCAGCAGCGACCAACAGCCCCAGTACTTC. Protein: CASSDQQPQYF.

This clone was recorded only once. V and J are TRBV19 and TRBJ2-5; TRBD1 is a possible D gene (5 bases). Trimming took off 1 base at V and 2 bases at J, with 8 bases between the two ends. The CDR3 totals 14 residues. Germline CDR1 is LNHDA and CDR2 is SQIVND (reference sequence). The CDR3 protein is CASSIGTLQETQYF. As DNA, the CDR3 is TGTGCCAGTAGTATAGGGACATTGCAAGAGACCCAGTACTTC.

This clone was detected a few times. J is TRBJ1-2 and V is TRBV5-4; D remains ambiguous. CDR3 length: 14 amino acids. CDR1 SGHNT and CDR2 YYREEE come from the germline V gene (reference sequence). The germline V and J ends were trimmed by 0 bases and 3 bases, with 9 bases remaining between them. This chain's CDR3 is CASSLAVGDYGYTF. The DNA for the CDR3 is TGTGCCAGCAGCTTGGCTGTGGGAGACTATGGCTACACCTTC.

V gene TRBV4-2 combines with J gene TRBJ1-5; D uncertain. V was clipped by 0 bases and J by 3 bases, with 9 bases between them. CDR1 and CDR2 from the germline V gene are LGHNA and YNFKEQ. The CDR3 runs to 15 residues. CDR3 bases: TGTGCCAGCAGCCAAGAAGCAGCGCTCAATCAGCCCCAGCATTTT. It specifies CASSQEAALNQPQHF.

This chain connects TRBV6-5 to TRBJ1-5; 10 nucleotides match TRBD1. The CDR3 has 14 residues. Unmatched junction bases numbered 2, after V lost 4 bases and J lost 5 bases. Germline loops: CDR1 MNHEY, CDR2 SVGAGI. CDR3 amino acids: CASSSGQGYQPQHF. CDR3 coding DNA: TGTGCCAGCAGTTCGGGACAGGGGTATCAGCCCCAGCATTTT.

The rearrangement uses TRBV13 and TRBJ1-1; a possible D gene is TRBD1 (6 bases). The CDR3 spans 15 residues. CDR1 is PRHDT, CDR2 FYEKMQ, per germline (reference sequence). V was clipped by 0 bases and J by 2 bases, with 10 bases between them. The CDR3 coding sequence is TGTGCCAGCAGCTTAGGCGCAGGGGCTAACACTGAAGCTTTCTTT. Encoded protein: CASSLGAGANTEAFF.

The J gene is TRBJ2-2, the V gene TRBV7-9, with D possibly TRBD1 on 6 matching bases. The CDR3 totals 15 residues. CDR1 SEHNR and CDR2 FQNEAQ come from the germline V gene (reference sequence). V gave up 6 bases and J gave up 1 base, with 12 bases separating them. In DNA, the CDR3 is TGTGCCAGCAGACAGGGAACAAAGAACACCGGGGAGCTGTTTTTT. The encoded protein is CASRQGTKNTGELFF.

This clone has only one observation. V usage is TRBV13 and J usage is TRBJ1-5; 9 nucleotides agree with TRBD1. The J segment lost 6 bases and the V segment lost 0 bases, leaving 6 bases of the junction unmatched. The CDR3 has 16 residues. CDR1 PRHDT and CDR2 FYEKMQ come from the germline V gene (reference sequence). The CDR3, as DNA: TGTGCCAGCAGCTTAGGTCGGACAGGGGCGGGTCAGCCCCAGCATTTT. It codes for CASSLGRTGAGQPQHF.

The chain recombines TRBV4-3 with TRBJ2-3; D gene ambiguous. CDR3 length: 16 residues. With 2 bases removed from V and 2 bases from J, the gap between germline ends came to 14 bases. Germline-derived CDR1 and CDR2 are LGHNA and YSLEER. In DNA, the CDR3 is TGCGCCAGCAGCCAAAATATCGGCGGCGCCACAGATACGCAGTATTTT. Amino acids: CASSQNIGGATDTQYF.

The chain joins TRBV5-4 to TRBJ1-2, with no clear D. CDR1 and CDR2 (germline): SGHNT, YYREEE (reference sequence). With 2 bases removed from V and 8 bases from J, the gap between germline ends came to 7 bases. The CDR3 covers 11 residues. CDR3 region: CASSFLGGYTF. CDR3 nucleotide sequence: TGTGCCAGCAGCTTCCTGGGCGGCTACACCTTC. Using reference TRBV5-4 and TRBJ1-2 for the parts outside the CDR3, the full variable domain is ETGVTQSPTHLIKTRGQQVTLRCSSQSGHNTVSWYQQALGQGPQFIFQYYREEENGRGNFPPRFSGLQFPNYSSELNVNALELDDSALYLCASSFLGGYTFGSGTRLTVV.

In DNA, the CDR3 is TGCGCCAGCAGCCAAGAACCCTTTCCCGGGACTAGCGGGACTGCCAAAAACATTCAGTACTTC. Protein product: CASSQEPFPGTSGTAKNIQYF. This sequence joins TRBV4-3 and TRBJ2-4; TRBD2 agrees at 13 bases. The CDR3 loop spans 21 amino acids. With 0 bases clipped from V and 1 base from J, the junction kept 12 bases outside the gene matches. The germline V gene encodes CDR1 LGHNA and CDR2 YSLEER.